This T cell receptor (beta chain) was obtained from a study of T cells in localized non-small cell lung cancer. Study-level results: Without multi-region sequencing, intratumor heterogeneity could not be excluded.

Germline V gene lookup returns CDR1 SGDLS and CDR2 YYNGEE. The CDR3 runs 14 residues. V lost 3 bases to trimming and J lost 4 bases, with 11 bases between them. A remark on this clone: As yet, its antigen is unknown.

Clones were sequenced by immunoSEQ multiplex PCR, and TCRdb holds only the in-frame ones, with some missing. Here the sample spans fewer than 40,000 clones, about four fifths being singletons. The receptor's source is a male donor aged 60 or over with stage II squamous cell lung carcinoma. The gene calls are TRBV9 and TRBJ2-1, with D perhaps assigned TRBD1 or TRBD2 (5 bases each). Sequencing used peripheral blood, obtained before any cancer treatment. The CDR3 is CASSERGAYNEQFF. The DNA of the CDR3 is TGTGCCAGCAGCGAACGAGGGGCGTACAATGAGCAGTTCTTC.